Each of the 25 T cell receptor beta chains below was sequenced from the same sample in a study of blood T cell repertoires in COVID-19. The assay was immunoSEQ multiplex PCR, and TCRdb's table has in-frame clones only and misses some. Among just over 300,000 clones listed, roughly 88% were seen once. The sequencing input was PBMCs or T cells enriched from blood (not recorded which). The receptors here all came from a young man who had recovered from COVID-19.

The CDR3: CASNPVLAKNIQYF. CDR3 coding DNA: TGTGCCAGCAATCCGGTCTTAGCCAAAAACATTCAGTACTTC. The V call is TRBV2, the J call TRBJ2-4; no clear D gene. Per the germline V gene, CDR1 is SNHLY and CDR2 is FYNNEI. The CDR3 sequence is 14 residues long. Trimming took 7 bases from V and 0 from J, leaving 10 bases between them.

The V call is TRBV2, the J call TRBJ1-6; D may be TRBD1 (6 bases). The CDR3 covers 16 residues. Germline CDR1 and CDR2: SNHLY and FYNNEI. The V gene lost 6 bases and the J gene lost 7 bases, with 19 bases spanning the gap. The CDR3 loop reads CASSGGRGGGNSPLHF. The CDR3 region has the DNA TGTGCCAGCAGCGGCGGACGTGGGGGCGGCAATTCACCCCTCCACTTT.

The chain combines TRBV4-3 with TRBJ2-3, with a possible D match to TRBD2 (6 bases). The V end lost 4 bases, the J end lost 3 bases, and 8 bases lay between the germline ends. Germline CDR1 LGHNA, CDR2 YSLEER. CDR3 length: 13 amino acids. CDR3 residues: CASSLRGTDTQYF. In DNA, the CDR3 is TGCGCCAGCAGCCTCCGGGGGACAGATACGCAGTATTTT.

With respect to this clone: The identical CDR3 is also encoded by other nucleotide sequences in the sample. This sequence joins TRBV27 and TRBJ1-2; no clear D gene. Germline CDR1 is MNHEY and CDR2 is SMNVEV (reference sequence). The germline V and J ends were trimmed by 0 bases and 5 bases, with 7 bases remaining between them. This CDR3 spans 13 amino acids. CDR3 DNA sequence: TGTGCCAGCAGTTTATCCCGGGGTTATGGCTACACCTTC. The encoded protein is CASSLSRGYGYTF.

The genes are TRBV9 and TRBJ2-1; perhaps TRBD1 as D (5 bases). With 2 bases removed from V and 2 bases from J, the gap between germline ends came to 11 bases. Germline V gene lookup returns CDR1 SGDLS and CDR2 YYNGEE. This CDR3 has 15 residues. CDR3 protein: CASSVGVGAYNEQFF. The CDR3 nucleotides are TGTGCCAGCAGCGTTGGGGTAGGGGCCTACAATGAGCAGTTCTTC.

This chain links TRBV19 with TRBJ2-2, with D possibly TRBD2 on 7 matching bases. With 11 bases removed from V and 2 bases from J, the gap between germline ends came to 21 bases. Germline CDR1 LNHDA, CDR2 SQIVND (reference sequence). CDR3 length: 16 residues. In nucleotides, the CDR3 is TGTGCCTGTACCGCCGGGGGGCGGCTTAACACCGGGGAGCTGTTTTTT. It codes for CACTAGGRLNTGELFF.

This clone was detected once. The rearrangement links TRBV3-1 (or the pseudogene TRBV3-2) to TRBJ1-1, with D maybe TRBD1 (5 bases). From germline, CDR1 is LGHDT and CDR2 YNNKEL (reference sequence). The CDR3 loop spans 15 amino acids. Deletions cut 4 bases from V and 8 bases from J, with 20 bases between. CDR3 sequence (DNA): TGTGCCAGCAGCCTCCGTAATCCGGGACTTACCGAAGCTTTCTTT. This gives the protein CASSLRNPGLTEAFF.

The CDR3 DNA reads as TGTGCCAGCAGCACGATACCCGGACAGGGACCCACTGAAGCTTTCTTT. It codes for CASSTIPGQGPTEAFF. The chain is built from TRBV7-9 and TRBJ1-1; 8 positions match TRBD1. This CDR3 region has 16 residues. Germline V gene lookup returns CDR1 SEHNR and CDR2 FQNEAQ (reference sequence). V shed 5 bases, J shed 4 bases, and the junction held 12 bases outside the gene matches.

The count of this clone is one. The V gene is TRBV10-3, the J gene TRBJ1-2; 11 bases align to TRBD1. V trimming: 10 bases; J trimming: 4 bases; junction bases outside the gene matches: 17. This CDR3 is built from 17 residues. Germline CDR1 and CDR2: ENHRY and SYGVKD. The CDR3 spells CATRPPGQGDGVYGYTF. Here the CDR3 DNA reads TGTGCCACCCGACCCCCGGGACAGGGGGACGGTGTCTATGGCTACACCTTC.

The chain has TRBV19 and TRBJ1-6, with TRBD1 matching 7 bases. Germline trimming cut 6 bases from V and 10 bases from J; bases unmatched to any gene: 15. The CDR3 has 16 residues. CDR1 and CDR2 (germline): LNHDA, SQIVND (reference sequence). In nucleotides, the CDR3 is TGTGCCAGTAGACCCAAGGGGTACCGGGACAGCTCACCCCTCCACTTT. The encoded protein is CASRPKGYRDSSPLHF.

V and J are TRBV7-8 and TRBJ2-5; 7 bases fit TRBD1. This CDR3 contains 11 residues. Germline lookup yields CDR1 SGHVS and CDR2 FQNEAQ. The ends lost 5 bases at V and 9 bases at J; junction bases unmatched: 3. The CDR3 loop is CASSPDRAQYF. CDR3 DNA: TGTGCCAGCAGCCCCGACAGGGCCCAGTACTTC. Based on the CDR3 plus reference TRBV7-8 and TRBJ2-5, the full variable domain is GAGVSQSPRYKVAKRGQDVALRCDPISGHVSLFWYQQALGQGPEFLTYFQNEAQLDKSGLPSDRFFAERPEGSVSTLKIQRTQQEDSAVYLCASSPDRAQYFGPGTRLLVL.

The CDR3 bases are TGTGCCAGCTCAACCGACAGGGGAGTCTACACCTTC. Translation: CASSTDRGVYTF. The chain is built from TRBV18 and TRBJ1-2, with TRBD1 identical over 8 bases. The germline gives CDR1 KGHSH, CDR2 LQKENI. J lost 10 bases, V lost 5 bases, and 6 bases had no gene match. CDR3 size: 12 residues.

The V and J genes are TRBV18 and TRBJ1-2, with TRBD1 identical over 12 bases. J lost 6 bases, V lost 6 bases, and 2 bases had no gene match. CDR3 length: 13 amino acids. Per germline, CDR1 KGHSH and CDR2 LQKENI. The CDR3 DNA follows: TGTGCCAGCTCCGGGACAGGGGGCGATGGCTACACCTTC. Translated: CASSGTGGDGYTF.

Of note for this clone: An end of the junction does not agree with germline; a read error may underlie this. The CDR3 sequence: CASRAPGYDYTF. The CDR3 DNA is TGTGCCAGCCGGGCCCCAGGGTATGACTACACCTTC. The J gene is TRBJ1-2, the V gene TRBV2; weak D call: TRBD1 (5 bases). The CDR3 runs 12 residues. CDR1 and CDR2 from the germline V gene are SNHLY and FYNNEI.

The V call is TRBV11-2, the J call TRBJ1-6, with D uncertain. The CDR3 extends over 13 amino acids. Deletions cut 3 bases from V and 9 bases from J, with 9 bases between. Germline lookup yields CDR1 SGHAT and CDR2 FQNNGV. The CDR3 loop is CASSLELLSPLHF. The CDR3 nucleotides read TGTGCCAGCAGCTTGGAGCTGCTTTCACCCCTCCACTTT.

The chain links TRBV6-5 to TRBJ1-6; D might be TRBD1 (5 bases). This CDR3 has 13 amino acids. V shed 11 bases and J shed 7 bases, with 15 bases lying between them. The germline V gene encodes CDR1 MNHEY and CDR2 SVGAGI. The CDR3 DNA follows: TGTGCCTCCCTGGGGCTTCGAAATTCACCCCTCCACTTT. Protein sequence: CASLGLRNSPLHF.

This clone was found once. In nucleotides, the CDR3 is TGCAGTGCCAGTGGAGGTGGGACTGAAGCTTTCTTT. Translation gives CSASGGGTEAFF. The V call is TRBV20-1, the J call TRBJ1-1; D call uncertain. The CDR3 has 12 amino acids. Trimming took 6 bases from V and 5 from J, leaving 13 bases between them. Germline CDR1 DFQATT, CDR2 SNEGSKA (reference sequence).

The V gene is TRBV5-1, the J gene TRBJ1-2, with TRBD1 matching 10 bases. The CDR3 is 16 residues long. Germline CDR1 reads SGHRS; CDR2 reads YFSETQ. With 0 bases clipped from V and 0 bases from J, the junction kept 2 bases outside the gene matches. The DNA for the CDR3 is TGCGCCAGCAGCTTGGATGGACAGGGGGCTAACTATGGCTACACCTTC. Its protein product is CASSLDGQGANYGYTF.

The chain joins TRBV5-4 to TRBJ1-2; possibly TRBD1 for D (5 bases). This CDR3 spans 13 amino acids. Trimming shortened V by 4 bases and J by 5 bases, and 12 bases separated the two germline ends. Germline V lookup: CDR1 SGHNT, CDR2 YYREEE (reference sequence). For the CDR3, the DNA is TGTGCCAGCAGCCCGGACACACGATATGGCTACACCTTC. Translation: CASSPDTRYGYTF.

The chain carries TRBV5-1 and TRBJ2-3; perhaps TRBD2 as D (6 bases). V lost 0 bases to trimming and J lost 5 bases, with 10 bases between them. This CDR3 spans 14 amino acids. The germline CDR1 and CDR2 sequences are SGHRS and YFSETQ. The CDR3 DNA follows: TGCGCCAGCAGCTTGGGTGGGGGAGGAGATACGCAGTATTTT. This sequence encodes CASSLGGGGDTQYF.

The chain joins TRBV7-8 to TRBJ1-2, with D possibly TRBD1 on 6 matching bases. The CDR3 is made up of 17 amino acids. V lost 4 bases and J 4 bases, leaving 22 bases between the germline ends. The germline gives CDR1 SGHVS, CDR2 FQNEAQ. CDR3 coding DNA: TGTGCCAGCAGCTCGATCCCTGGGGGGGCGAACAGCTATGGCTACACCTTC. Amino acids: CASSSIPGGANSYGYTF.

This clone was found once. The same CDR3 is also encoded by other DNA sequences in this sample. The chain is built from TRBV30 and TRBJ1-1; D possibly corresponds to TRBD1 (5 bases). Germline lookup yields CDR1 GTSNPN and CDR2 SVGIG (reference sequence). Trimming cost V 3 bases and J 1 base, with 9 bases left between them. The CDR3 totals 13 residues. The CDR3 sequence: CAWSGGPNTEAFF. The CDR3 bases are TGTGCCTGGAGCGGGGGTCCGAACACTGAAGCTTTCTTT.

This rearrangement joins TRBV19 to TRBJ1-2; 7 positions agree with TRBD1. The junction had 7 bases not matched to a gene; V was cut back by 10 bases and J by 2 bases. This CDR3 has 13 residues. Germline CDR1 is LNHDA and CDR2 is SQIVND (reference sequence). In nucleotides, the CDR3 is TGTGCCACCAGACAGGGATCCAACTATGGCTACACCTTC. Translating gives CATRQGSNYGYTF.

The chain is built from TRBV19 and TRBJ2-3; 7 nucleotides align to TRBD1. Germline assignment: CDR1 LNHDA and CDR2 SQIVND (reference sequence). With V trimmed by 5 bases and J by 4 bases, 12 bases remained unmatched. The CDR3 runs 16 residues. The CDR3 sequence is CASSDYPDRDPDTQYF. CDR3 bases: TGTGCCAGTAGTGACTATCCCGACAGGGACCCAGATACGCAGTATTTT.

The V gene is TRBV30, the J gene TRBJ2-7; weak D call: TRBD1 (5 bases). V shed 1 base and J shed 3 bases, with 10 bases lying between them. This CDR3 has 13 amino acids. The germline CDR1 and CDR2 sequences are GTSNPN and SVGIG (reference sequence). The DNA for the CDR3 is TGTGCCTGGAGTGGGCAGGGCTACTACGAGCAGTACTTC. It is translated as CAWSGQGYYEQYF. Drawing the rest from reference TRBV30 and TRBJ2-7, the complete variable domain is SQTIHQWPATLVQPVGSPLSLECTVEGTSNPNLYWYRQAAGRGLQLLFYSVGIGQISSEVPQNLSASRPQDRQFILSSKKLLLSDSGFYLCAWSGQGYYEQYFGPGTRLTVT.